These 32 T cell receptor beta chains share one sample of origin, sequenced in a study of blood T cell repertoires in COVID-19. Produced via immunoSEQ multiplex PCR; TCRdb's table is partial and in-frame only. This table holds tens of thousands of clones, roughly 90% found once. The specimen sequenced was peripheral blood. The receptors were gathered from a man over 45 with COVID-19, enrolled during active disease.

This clone appeared a single time. The rearrangement links TRBV6-5 to TRBJ1-5, with D unclear. CDR3 length: 12 amino acids. Trimming took 5 bases from V and 8 from J, leaving 10 bases between them. Germline V gene lookup returns CDR1 MNHEY and CDR2 SVGAGI. CDR3 sequence: CASSSPGEPQHF. In DNA form, the CDR3 reads TGTGCCAGCAGTAGCCCCGGGGAGCCCCAGCATTTT.

The chain combines TRBV6-5 with TRBJ1-5, with TRBD1 matching 10 bases. The CDR3 loop spans 15 amino acids. After removal of 7 bases from V and 6 bases from J, the junction contained 9 bases not matched to a gene. CDR1 and CDR2 (germline): MNHEY, SVGAGI. For the CDR3, the DNA is TGTGCCAGCACCACCGACAGGGGGCGATTTCAGCCCCAGCATTTT. Residues: CASTTDRGRFQPQHF.

This sequence joins TRBV5-4 and TRBJ1-2; TRBD1 agrees at 7 bases. CDR3 length: 13 residues. CDR1 and CDR2 from the germline V gene are SGHNT and YYREEE (reference sequence). V was clipped by 5 bases and J by 2 bases; unmatched bases: 3. In DNA, the CDR3 is TGTGCCAGCAGGCTACAGGGGAACTATGGCTACACCTTC. Its protein is CASRLQGNYGYTF.

The table lists this clone with a few counts. V is TRBV4-2 and J is TRBJ2-2; D is unclear. V was pared by 3 bases and J by 2 bases, with 10 bases between. The CDR3 loop spans 15 amino acids. Germline loops: CDR1 LGHNA, CDR2 YNFKEQ. CDR3 coding DNA: TGTGCCAGCAGCCAGAGTCAAACTAACACCGGGGAGCTGTTTTTT. Amino acid sequence: CASSQSQTNTGELFF.

This clone was recorded only once. The chain employs TRBV2 and TRBJ1-2, with D maybe TRBD1 (5 bases). The CDR3 is made up of 13 amino acids. Germline-derived CDR1 and CDR2 are SNHLY and FYNNEI. Deletions cut 7 bases from V and 4 bases from J, with 13 bases between. CDR3: CASNPRGIYGYTF. The DNA of the CDR3 is TGTGCCAGCAATCCTAGGGGCATCTATGGCTACACCTTC.

J is TRBJ1-3 and V is TRBV4-3; TRBD1 aligns across 10 bases. The length of the CDR3 is 15 residues. V lost 1 base and J lost 4; bases outside the gene matches: 1. CDR1 and CDR2 (germline): LGHNA, YSLEER. CDR3 nucleotide sequence: TGCGCCAGCAGCCAAGGACAGGGGGCCGGAAACACCATATATTTT. Amino acids: CASSQGQGAGNTIYF.

The CDR3 region has the DNA TGTGCCAGCAGCAGAAGCGGGAAAAACGGCGGGCCCCAGCATTTT. Its protein is CASSRSGKNGGPQHF. The chain couples TRBV7-8 to TRBJ1-5; the D is unclear. The germline gives CDR1 SGHVS, CDR2 FQNEAQ. The V and J ends lost 5 bases and 9 bases respectively, with 20 bases between them. The CDR3 is 15 amino acids.

V and J are TRBV5-1 and TRBJ1-2; weak D call: TRBD1 (6 bases). The CDR3 length is 16 residues. Germline values: CDR1 SGHRS, CDR2 YFSETQ. V lost 4 bases and J lost 4, with 20 bases in between. The CDR3 DNA reads TGCGCCAGCAGCCCCCCTCAGGGGCAGGGAAGCTATGGCTACACCTTC. Its translation is CASSPPQGQGSYGYTF.

The chain employs TRBV5-1 and TRBJ2-2; TRBD2 matches at 11 bases. This CDR3 spans 18 amino acids. After removal of 1 base from V and 4 bases from J, the junction contained 9 bases not matched to a gene. CDR1 is SGHRS, CDR2 YFSETQ, per germline. CDR3 in DNA: TGCGCCAGCAGCTTGTTGGCTAGCGGGGGGTCCCCCACCGGGGAGCTGTTTTTT. It translates to CASSLLASGGSPTGELFF.

The chain carries TRBV6-4 and TRBJ2-1; a weak D match, TRBD1 (6 bases). The germline gives CDR1 MRHNA, CDR2 SNTAGT. V lost 3 bases and J 8 bases, leaving 14 bases between the germline ends. The CDR3 consists of 14 residues. This CDR3 is CASSEVGGRDEQFF. For the CDR3, the DNA is TGTGCCAGCAGTGAGGTTGGGGGCCGGGATGAGCAGTTCTTC.

This sequence joins TRBV19 and TRBJ2-7; 9 bases map to TRBD1. Per the germline V gene, CDR1 is LNHDA and CDR2 is SQIVND (reference sequence). V lost 6 bases and J lost 2; bases outside the gene matches: 5. This CDR3 is 14 amino acids long. The CDR3 reads CASRTGQGPYEQYF. The CDR3 nucleotides are TGTGCCAGTAGGACGGGACAGGGCCCCTACGAGCAGTACTTC.

For the CDR3, the DNA is TGTGCCAGCAGCCCAGGTGGTTCAGCTTACAATGAGCAGTTCTTC. It translates to CASSPGGSAYNEQFF. This chain joins TRBV11-3 and TRBJ2-1; no definite D call. The CDR3 has 15 amino acids. Germline values: CDR1 SGHNT, CDR2 YENEEA. Trimming left V 5 bases short and J 4 bases short, with 15 bases between.

The rearrangement joins TRBV3-1 (or the pseudogene TRBV3-2) to TRBJ2-1; TRBD2 might be the D (6 bases). With 6 bases removed from V and 6 bases from J, the gap between germline ends came to 18 bases. Germline assignment: CDR1 LGHDT and CDR2 YNNKEL (reference sequence). This CDR3 has 15 amino acids. The CDR3 loop is CASSPGTLTANEQFF. In DNA form, the CDR3 reads TGTGCCAGCAGTCCCGGGACTTTAACGGCCAATGAGCAGTTCTTC.

The chain carries TRBV3-1 (or the pseudogene TRBV3-2) and TRBJ1-6, with a possible D match to TRBD1 (6 bases). The CDR3 has 14 amino acids. Germline CDR1 LGHDT, CDR2 YNNKEL (reference sequence). Trimming left V 4 bases short and J 12 bases short, with 16 bases between. The CDR3 DNA reads TGTGCCAGCAGCCTGTCCGGGACACGGGTACCCCTCCACTTT. Its protein is CASSLSGTRVPLHF.

The table lists this clone with a count of one. The rearrangement links TRBV6-5 to TRBJ1-1, with D uncertain. Trimming stripped 5 bases from V and 10 bases from J, with 17 bases between. Germline CDR1 and CDR2: MNHEY and SVGAGI. The CDR3 contains 13 residues. For the CDR3, the DNA is TGTGCCAGCAGTCCCGCGCGGGCACCTGGAGCTTTCTTT. This codes for CASSPARAPGAFF.

This clone was counted between two and nine times. The chain couples TRBV6-6 to TRBJ1-4, with a weak D call TRBD1 (5 bases). From germline, CDR1 is MNHNY and CDR2 SVGAGI (reference sequence). This CDR3 is built from 16 residues. V gave up 6 bases and J gave up 0 bases, with 14 bases separating them. The DNA for the CDR3 is TGTGCCAGCAGCCGACGACAGTTATCAACTAATGAAAAACTGTTTTTT. Protein product: CASSRRQLSTNEKLFF.

The chain joins TRBV7-8 to TRBJ1-5; the match to TRBD1 covers 8 bases. The germline V gene encodes CDR1 SGHVS and CDR2 FQNEAQ. This CDR3 region has 16 residues. With 5 bases clipped from V and 2 bases from J, the junction kept 8 bases outside the gene matches. The CDR3 nucleotides are TGTGCCAGCAGCCGACGGACAGGGACGGGCAATCAGCCCCAGCATTTT. It is translated as CASSRRTGTGNQPQHF.

The V gene is TRBV7-3, the J gene TRBJ1-2; 7 bases are a match to TRBD1. The CDR3 consists of 14 residues. Per germline, CDR1 SGHTA and CDR2 FQGTGA. J lost 6 bases, V lost 1 base, and 5 bases had no gene match. CDR3 loop: CASSLRPQGDGYTF. The DNA for the CDR3 is TGTGCCAGCAGCTTAAGGCCCCAGGGGGATGGCTACACCTTC.

The V gene is TRBV27, the J gene TRBJ2-1; D is possibly TRBD2 (7 bases). Germline CDR1 reads MNHEY; CDR2 reads SMNVEV (reference sequence). This CDR3 is built from 14 residues. The V end lost 2 bases, the J end lost 8 bases, and 13 bases lay between the germline ends. CDR3 nucleotides: TGTGCCAGCAGTTTAAGGGGGGGCCTCTATGAGCAGTTCTTC. Amino acids: CASSLRGGLYEQFF.

The chain carries TRBV6-5 and TRBJ1-3; D is unclear. Deletions cut 0 bases from V and 0 bases from J, with 3 bases between. CDR3 size: 14 residues. Germline loops: CDR1 MNHEY, CDR2 SVGAGI. CDR3 amino acids: CASSYSGSGNTIYF. The CDR3 region has the DNA TGTGCCAGCAGTTACTCCGGCTCTGGAAACACCATATATTTT.

The chain carries TRBV10-3 and TRBJ2-2; 13 nucleotides agree with TRBD2. The germline V gene has CDR1 ENHRY and CDR2 SYGVKD. This CDR3 is built from 16 residues. J gave up 6 bases and V 4 bases, and 5 bases lay outside the gene matches. The CDR3 loop is CAISATSGGAAGELFF. CDR3 nucleotide sequence: TGTGCCATCAGTGCTACTAGCGGGGGGGCCGCCGGGGAGCTGTTTTTT.

The chain employs TRBV2 and TRBJ1-1; possible D gene TRBD1, 6 bases. Trimming stripped 2 bases from V and 4 bases from J, with 14 bases between. This CDR3 comprises 15 residues. CDR1 is SNHLY, CDR2 FYNNEI, per germline. In DNA form, the CDR3 reads TGTGCCAGCAGTGAAAGAAGCCCAGGGGTCACTGAAGCTTTCTTT. Its protein product is CASSERSPGVTEAFF.

The chain uses TRBV4-1 and TRBJ2-3, with 8 bases lining up with TRBD1. CDR1 is MGHRA and CDR2 is YSYEKL in the germline V gene. CDR3 length equals 15 residues. The V gene end was trimmed by 5 bases and the J gene end by 2 bases; junction bases not matched to a gene: 6. CDR3 DNA sequence: TGCGCCAGCAGCTTCGGACAGGGTAACACAGATACGCAGTATTTT. Protein sequence: CASSFGQGNTDTQYF.

This clone was detected once. The chain carries TRBV3-1 (or the pseudogene TRBV3-2) and TRBJ2-5; 10 bases are shared with TRBD1. The CDR3 has 16 residues. V trimming: 2 bases; J trimming: 5 bases; junction bases outside the gene matches: 8. Germline CDR1 and CDR2: LGHDT and YNNKEL (reference sequence). The CDR3 here is CASSQYPGTGVETQYF. DNA of the CDR3: TGTGCCAGCAGCCAATATCCCGGGACAGGGGTTGAGACCCAGTACTTC.

V is TRBV27 and J is TRBJ2-7; the match to TRBD1 covers 8 bases. The CDR3 sequence is 14 residues long. Germline loops: CDR1 MNHEY, CDR2 SMNVEV (reference sequence). J gave up 2 bases and V 11 bases, and 11 bases lay outside the gene matches. The CDR3 here is CASRTGGMAYEQYF. The CDR3, as DNA: TGTGCCTCACGAACAGGGGGAATGGCCTACGAGCAGTACTTC.

This chain links TRBV6-4 with TRBJ2-6, with TRBD1 matching 7 bases. This CDR3 spans 16 amino acids. Germline V gene data show CDR1 as MRHNA and CDR2 as SNTAGT. V lost 5 bases, J lost 2 bases, and 6 bases stayed unmatched. The CDR3 DNA reads TGTGCCAGCAGTCCCCAAGGGACAGCTGGGGCCAACGTCCTGACTTTC. It codes for CASSPQGTAGANVLTF.

The genes are TRBV19 and TRBJ1-1; D is unclear. This CDR3 is built from 15 residues. Germline CDR1 LNHDA, CDR2 SQIVND (reference sequence). V lost 4 bases and J lost 0, with 12 bases in between. This CDR3 is CASSTLTEMNTEAFF. CDR3 coding DNA: TGTGCCAGTAGTACCCTGACTGAAATGAACACTGAAGCTTTCTTT.

The table lists this clone with a count of one. The chain employs TRBV24-1 and TRBJ2-1; maybe TRBD1 (6 bases). The CDR3 is 17 residues long. The V gene's germline CDR1 is KGHDR and CDR2 SFDVKD. V lost 4 bases, J lost 0 bases, and 15 bases lay in between. The CDR3 nucleotides read TGTGCCACCAGTGACCCCATGACAGGAGACTCCTACAATGAGCAGTTCTTC. It is translated as CATSDPMTGDSYNEQFF.

J is TRBJ2-3 and V is TRBV5-4; D gene unclear. The CDR3 runs to 15 residues. V lost 2 bases and J 3 bases, leaving 13 bases between the germline ends. Germline V gives CDR1 SGHNT, CDR2 YYREEE (reference sequence). The CDR3 here is CASSLDLGYTDTQYF. The DNA for the CDR3 is TGTGCCAGCAGCTTAGACCTAGGTTATACAGATACGCAGTATTTT.

V and J are TRBV19 and TRBJ1-1; D not certain. The length of the CDR3 is 13 residues. CDR1 LNHDA and CDR2 SQIVND come from the germline V gene (reference sequence). V lost 3 bases and J 0 bases, leaving 5 bases between the germline ends. The CDR3 nucleotides are TGTGCCAGTAGTATCTCAGTGAACACTGAAGCTTTCTTT. The encoded protein is CASSISVNTEAFF. Combining the CDR3 with reference TRBV19 and TRBJ1-1 gives the whole variable domain DGGITQSPKYLFRKEGQNVTLSCEQNLNHDAMYWYRQDPGQGLRLIYYSQIVNDFQKGDIAEGYSVSREKKESFPLTVTSAQKNPTAFYLCASSISVNTEAFFGQGTRLTVV.

V and J are TRBV19 and TRBJ1-4, with a possible D match to TRBD1 (6 bases). The CDR3 has 14 residues. V was clipped by 4 bases and J by 3 bases, with 9 bases between them. Germline V gene data show CDR1 as LNHDA and CDR2 as SQIVND (reference sequence). CDR3 coding DNA: TGTGCCAGTAGTAGTACAGGGTCTAATGAAAAACTGTTTTTT. Translation: CASSSTGSNEKLFF.

J is TRBJ2-7 and V is TRBV23-1; 8 nucleotides align to TRBD1. TRBV23-1 is treated as an ORF (open reading frame) with a function not yet certain. The V gene end was trimmed by 8 bases and the J gene end by 0 bases; junction bases not matched to a gene: 15. The CDR3 runs 17 residues. CDR3 residues: CASAPEGRQGSSYEQYF. DNA for the CDR3: TGCGCCAGCGCCCCAGAGGGGAGACAGGGGAGCTCCTACGAGCAGTACTTC.